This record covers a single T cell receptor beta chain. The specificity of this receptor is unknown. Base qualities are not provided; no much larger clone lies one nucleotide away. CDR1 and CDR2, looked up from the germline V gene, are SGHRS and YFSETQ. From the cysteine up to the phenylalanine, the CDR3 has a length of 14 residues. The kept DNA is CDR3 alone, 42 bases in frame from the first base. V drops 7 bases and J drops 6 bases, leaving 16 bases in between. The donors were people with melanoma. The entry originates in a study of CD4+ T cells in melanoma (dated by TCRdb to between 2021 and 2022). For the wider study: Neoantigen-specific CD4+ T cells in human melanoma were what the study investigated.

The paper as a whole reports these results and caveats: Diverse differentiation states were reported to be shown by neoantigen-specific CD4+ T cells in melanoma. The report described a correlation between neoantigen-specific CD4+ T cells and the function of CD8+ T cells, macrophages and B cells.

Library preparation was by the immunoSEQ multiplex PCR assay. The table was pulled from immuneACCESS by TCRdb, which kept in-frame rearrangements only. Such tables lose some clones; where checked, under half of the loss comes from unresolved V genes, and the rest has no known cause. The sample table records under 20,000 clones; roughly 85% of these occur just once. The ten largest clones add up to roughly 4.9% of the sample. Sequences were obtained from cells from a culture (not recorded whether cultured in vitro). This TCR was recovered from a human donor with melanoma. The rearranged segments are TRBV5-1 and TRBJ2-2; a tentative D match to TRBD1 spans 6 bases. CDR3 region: CASSGTRVSGELFF. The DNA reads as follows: TGCGCCAGCTCCGGGACAAGGGTCTCCGGGGAGCTGTTTTTT. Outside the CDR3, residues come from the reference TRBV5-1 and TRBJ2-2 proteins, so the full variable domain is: KAGVTQTPRYLIKTRGQQVTLSCSPISGHRSVSWYQQTPGQGLQFLFEYFSETQRNKGNFPGRFSGRQFSNSRSEMNVSTLELGDSALYLCASSGTRVSGELFFGEGSRLTVL.